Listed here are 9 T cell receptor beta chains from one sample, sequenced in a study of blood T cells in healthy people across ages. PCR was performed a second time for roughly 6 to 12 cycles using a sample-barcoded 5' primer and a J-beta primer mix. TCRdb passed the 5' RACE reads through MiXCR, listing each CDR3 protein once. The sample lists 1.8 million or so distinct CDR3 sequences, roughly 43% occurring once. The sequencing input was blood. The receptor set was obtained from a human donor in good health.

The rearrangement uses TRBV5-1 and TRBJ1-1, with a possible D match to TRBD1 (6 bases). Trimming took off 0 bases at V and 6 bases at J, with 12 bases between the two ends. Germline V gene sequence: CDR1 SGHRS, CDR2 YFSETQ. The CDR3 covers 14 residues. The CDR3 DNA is TGCGCCAGCAGCTTGGAGGGGGGCTTAGCTGAAGCTTTCTTT. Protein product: CASSLEGGLAEAFF.

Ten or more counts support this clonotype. CDR3 in amino acids: CSVLAGQETQYF. In nucleotides, the CDR3 is TGCAGCGTTCTAGCGGGGCAAGAGACCCAGTACTTC. V is TRBV29-1 and J is TRBJ2-5; TRBD2 agrees at 9 bases. With 5 bases clipped from V and 2 bases from J, the junction kept 0 bases outside the gene matches. The CDR3 length is 12 residues. Germline V CDR1 and CDR2: SQVTM, ANQGSEA.

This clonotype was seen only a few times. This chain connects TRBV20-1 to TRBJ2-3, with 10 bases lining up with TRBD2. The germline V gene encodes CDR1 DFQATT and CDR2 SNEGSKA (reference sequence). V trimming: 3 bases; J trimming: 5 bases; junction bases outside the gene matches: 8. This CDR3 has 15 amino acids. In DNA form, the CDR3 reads TGCAGTGCTAGGTCAGCGGGGGGGCCGGGAGATACGCAGTATTTT. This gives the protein CSARSAGGPGDTQYF.

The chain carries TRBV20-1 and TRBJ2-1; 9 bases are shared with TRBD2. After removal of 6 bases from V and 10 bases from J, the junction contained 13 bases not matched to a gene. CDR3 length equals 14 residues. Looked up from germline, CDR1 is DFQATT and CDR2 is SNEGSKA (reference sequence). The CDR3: CSARRLAGSGEQFF. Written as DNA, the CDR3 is TGCAGTGCGAGGCGGCTAGCGGGGTCCGGCGAGCAGTTCTTC.

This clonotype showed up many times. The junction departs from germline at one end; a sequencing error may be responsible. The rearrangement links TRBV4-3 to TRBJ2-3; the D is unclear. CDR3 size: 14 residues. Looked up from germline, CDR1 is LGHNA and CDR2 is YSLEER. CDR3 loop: CASSQDWGTDTQYF. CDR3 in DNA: TGTGCCAGCAGCCAAGATTGGGGCACAGATACGCAGTATTTT.

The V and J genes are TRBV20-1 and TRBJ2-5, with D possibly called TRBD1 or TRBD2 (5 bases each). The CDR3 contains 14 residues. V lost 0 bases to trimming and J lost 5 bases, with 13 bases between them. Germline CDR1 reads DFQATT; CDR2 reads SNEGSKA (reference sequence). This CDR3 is CSARDRDGEETQYF. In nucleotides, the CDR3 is TGCAGTGCTAGAGATAGGGACGGGGAGGAGACCCAGTACTTC.

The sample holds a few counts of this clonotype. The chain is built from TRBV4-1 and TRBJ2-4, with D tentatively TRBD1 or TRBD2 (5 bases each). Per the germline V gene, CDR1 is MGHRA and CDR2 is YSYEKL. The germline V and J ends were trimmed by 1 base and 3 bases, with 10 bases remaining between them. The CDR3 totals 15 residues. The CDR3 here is CASSQGEGSKNIQYF. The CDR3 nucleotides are TGCGCCAGCAGCCAAGGAGAGGGGAGCAAAAACATTCAGTACTTC.

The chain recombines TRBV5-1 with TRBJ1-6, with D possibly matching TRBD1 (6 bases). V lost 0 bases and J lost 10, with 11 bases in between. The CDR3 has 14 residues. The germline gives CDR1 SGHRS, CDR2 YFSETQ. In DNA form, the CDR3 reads TGCGCCAGCAGCTTGGGACAGGTCGGCTCACCCCTCCACTTT. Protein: CASSLGQVGSPLHF.

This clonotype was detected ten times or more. The CDR3 reads CASSSGTSAGYEQYF. The CDR3 DNA reads as TGTGCCAGCAGCTCCGGGACTAGCGCGGGCTACGAGCAGTACTTC. The chain combines TRBV7-9 with TRBJ2-7; 10 bases are a match to TRBD2. The CDR3 covers 15 residues. Germline lookup yields CDR1 SEHNR and CDR2 FQNEAQ (reference sequence). Trimming at V came to 4 bases and at J to 3 bases, leaving 6 bases not matched to a gene.